The present T cell receptor (beta chain) was sequenced within a study of T cell responses to AZD1222 COVID-19 vaccine. General study results and limits: Reportedly, nearly half of unique spike TCRs recognized epitopes outside B.1.351/B.1.1.7 mutations.

Notes on this clone: No antigen is known for it. The junction departs from the called germline gene at one end, perhaps through a read error.

This table comes from immunoSEQ multiplex PCR, and its TCRdb copy is limited to in-frame clones, with some not included. The sample comprises 100,000 to 150,000 clones, less than 95% of which are singletons, and less than 8.5% rests with the top ten. The CDR3 spans 14 residues. The V gene's germline CDR1 is SGHNT and CDR2 YYREEE (reference sequence). Sample: peripheral blood, taken on day 0 of AZD1222 vaccination. This sequence joins TRBV5-4 and TRBJ2-5; no reliable D call. This clonotype was obtained from an adult in good health. CDR3 sequence (DNA): TGTGCCAGCAGGTCGACGTTAAGAGGAGAGGCCCAGTACTTC. Its translation is CASRSTLRGEAQYF.